This T cell receptor (beta chain) was found in a study of control samples from healthy donors and cancer patients. In this sample, this clone turned up once. Clones were sequenced by immunoSEQ multiplex PCR, and TCRdb holds only the in-frame ones, with some missing. The sample records more than 95,000 clones, about four fifths being singletons. V lost 6 bases to trimming and J lost 6 bases; unmatched junction nucleotides: 4. The CDR3 is 14 amino acids. CDR1 is SGHDN, CDR2 FVKESK, per germline. Sequencing used blood. The chain joins TRBV14 to TRBJ2-2; 10 bases line up with TRBD1. The source of this sequence is a woman aged 45-65 years in good health. In nucleotides, the CDR3 is TGTGCCAGCAGACGGGACAGGGGTGCCGGGGAGCTGTTTTTT. It encodes CASRRDRGAGELFF.